The source of this T cell receptor beta chain is a study of T cell changes during pregnancy in multiple sclerosis (dated by TCRdb to between 2018 and 2021). Broadly, across the study: Changes in the T cell repertoire over the course of pregnancy were examined in this study in women with multiple sclerosis.

Library prep was done by the immunoSEQ multiplex PCR assay. As stored in TCRdb, this immuneACCESS dataset retains in-frame rearrangements with V and J assigned. A fraction of the clones does not appear; measured against another copy, unresolved V genes explain less than half of the discrepancy, and the remainder lacks a known reason. The table for this sample lists 100,000 to 110,000 clones; approximately 90% of them were counted only once. Roughly 2% of the sample rests with the top ten. Concerning this clone: Its antigen target is currently unknown. Per-nucleotide qualities are absent, and no much larger clonotype sits a single base away.

Germline trimming: 1 base from V, 2 bases from J; junction bases outside gene matches: 4. CDR1 and CDR2 are read off the germline V gene as SGHRS and YFSETQ. There are 15 amino acids in the CDR3, from cysteine to phenylalanine inclusive. Just the 45-base CDR3 DNA is kept, in frame starting at base 1. This chain joins TRBV5-1 to TRBJ2-5; TRBD2 fits 8 bases in the junction. The specimen comprised peripheral blood, sampled after pregnancy. The receptor was derived from a female donor with multiple sclerosis, enrolled in a pregnancy study. At the DNA level, the sequence is TGCGCCAGCAGCTTGACGGGGGGGCCTCAAGAGACCCAGTACTTC. It specifies CASSLTGGPQETQYF.